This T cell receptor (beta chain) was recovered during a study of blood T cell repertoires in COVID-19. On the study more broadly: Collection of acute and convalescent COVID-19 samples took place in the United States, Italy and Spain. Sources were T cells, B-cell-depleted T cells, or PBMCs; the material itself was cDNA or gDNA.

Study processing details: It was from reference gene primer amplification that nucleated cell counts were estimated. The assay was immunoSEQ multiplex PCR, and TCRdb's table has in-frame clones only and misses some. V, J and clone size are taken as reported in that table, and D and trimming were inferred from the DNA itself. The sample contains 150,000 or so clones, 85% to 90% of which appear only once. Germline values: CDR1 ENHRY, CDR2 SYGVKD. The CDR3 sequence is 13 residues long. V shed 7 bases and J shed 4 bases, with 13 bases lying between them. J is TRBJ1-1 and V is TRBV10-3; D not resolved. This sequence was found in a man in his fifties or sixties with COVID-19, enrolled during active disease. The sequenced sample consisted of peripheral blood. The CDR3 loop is CAIKSGVSTEAFF. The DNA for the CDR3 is TGTGCCATCAAATCCGGGGTGAGCACTGAAGCTTTCTTT.